These 25 T cell receptor beta chains share one sample of origin, sequenced in a study of blood T cell repertoires in COVID-19. Here immunoSEQ multiplex PCR was the method, and the copy in TCRdb shows in-frame clones only, minus some. The sample includes about 200,000 clones, 86% of them seen just once. The sequenced sample was peripheral blood. The source is a woman between 45 and 60 years old with COVID-19, enrolled during active disease.

This chain's CDR3 is CASSLQTGGSPLHF. The CDR3 DNA reads TGCGCCAGCAGCTTGCAGACAGGGGGATCACCCCTCCACTTT. The chain carries TRBV5-1 and TRBJ1-6; 9 nucleotides line up with TRBD1. The germline gives CDR1 SGHRS, CDR2 YFSETQ. With V trimmed by 1 base and J by 10 bases, 3 bases remained unmatched. The CDR3 is 14 amino acids.

The genes are TRBV10-1 and TRBJ1-1, with D possibly TRBD1 on 6 matching bases. The CDR3 extends over 13 amino acids. V was pared by 6 bases and J by 4 bases, with 12 bases between. CDR1 WNHNN and CDR2 SYGVQD come from the germline V gene (reference sequence). The CDR3 coding sequence is TGCGCCAGCAGACCGGACAGACGCACTGAAGCTTTCTTT. It yields the protein CASRPDRRTEAFF.

In this sample, this clone turned up a few times. The rearrangement links TRBV28 to TRBJ1-6, with TRBD1 as a possible D gene (5 bases). The length of the CDR3 is 15 residues. Germline V gene lookup returns CDR1 MDHEN and CDR2 SYDVKM. V was clipped by 7 bases and J by 7 bases, with 17 bases between them. The CDR3 DNA reads TGTGCCAGCAACCTCCTCAGGGTACCCAATTCACCCCTCCACTTT. Protein: CASNLLRVPNSPLHF.

This clone has only one observation. The J gene is TRBJ2-1, the V gene TRBV4-3; 11 bases agree with TRBD1. The CDR3 is 15 amino acids. J was trimmed by 7 bases and V by 3 bases; bases with no gene match: 5. Germline V lookup: CDR1 LGHNA, CDR2 YSLEER. The CDR3 loop reads CASSQLDRGHNEQFF. In nucleotides, the CDR3 is TGCGCCAGCAGCCAGTTGGACAGGGGGCATAATGAGCAGTTCTTC.

V usage is TRBV12-3 or TRBV12-4 and J usage is TRBJ2-3; D is undetermined. Trimming took 1 base from V and 6 from J, leaving 5 bases between them. This CDR3 has 12 amino acids. The CDR3 here is CASSLVRDTQYF. The CDR3 nucleotides are TGTGCCAGCAGTTTAGTGCGTGATACGCAGTATTTT.

The chain's CDR3 is CASSRDRRDEQYF. The DNA of the CDR3 is TGTGCCAGCAGCCGGGACAGGAGGGACGAGCAGTACTTC. The J gene is TRBJ2-7, the V gene TRBV12-3 or TRBV12-4; 8 bases align to TRBD1. The CDR3 is 13 amino acids. Unmatched junction bases numbered 6, after V lost 6 bases and J lost 5 bases.

The chain carries TRBV12-3 or TRBV12-4 and TRBJ2-3, with TRBD1 identical over 8 bases. The CDR3 has 13 residues. V lost 6 bases, J lost 4 bases, and 3 bases stayed unmatched. The CDR3 DNA reads as TGTGCCAGCAGCTCAGGGGGCGCAGATACGCAGTATTTT. Translation: CASSSGGADTQYF.

V usage is TRBV27 and J usage is TRBJ2-3, with a weak D call TRBD1 (6 bases). This CDR3 spans 14 amino acids. V shed 2 bases and J shed 4 bases, with 10 bases lying between them. The V gene's germline CDR1 is MNHEY and CDR2 SMNVEV (reference sequence). CDR3 sequence reads: CASSLGTNPDTQYF. The CDR3 DNA reads TGTGCCAGCAGTTTAGGGACAAATCCAGATACGCAGTATTTT.

There are a few counts of this clone. This sequence joins TRBV9 and TRBJ2-2, with a tentative D call TRBD2 (5 bases). Germline CDR1 and CDR2: SGDLS and YYNGEE. CDR3 length equals 15 residues. Between the trimmed V and J ends, which lost 0 bases and 4 bases, there was a span of 10 bases. The CDR3 loop is CASSVEEAVTGELFF. The CDR3 DNA sequence: TGTGCCAGCAGCGTAGAGGAGGCCGTCACCGGGGAGCTGTTTTTT.

In this sample, this clone turned up a few times. The chain carries TRBV30 and TRBJ1-4; TRBD1 matches at 8 bases. Trimming took 1 base from V and 3 from J; bases not matched to a gene: 1. Germline CDR1 is GTSNPN and CDR2 is SVGIG (reference sequence). This CDR3 spans 14 amino acids. In DNA, the CDR3 is TGTGCCTGGAGTGCAGGGGGCTCTAATGAAAAACTGTTTTTT. Translated: CAWSAGGSNEKLFF.

The CDR3 DNA sequence: TGTGCCAGCAGCCAAGGAGGGATGGGGAGCGAAAAACTGTTTTTT. It translates to CASSQGGMGSEKLFF. The gene calls are TRBV3-1 (or the pseudogene TRBV3-2) and TRBJ1-4; D uncertain. The CDR3 totals 15 residues. V gave up 1 base and J gave up 8 bases, with 14 bases separating them. The germline V gene encodes CDR1 LGHDT and CDR2 YNNKEL (reference sequence).

The chain joins TRBV7-3 to TRBJ1-1; perhaps TRBD1 as D (5 bases). Between the trimmed V and J ends, which lost 2 bases and 6 bases, there was a span of 10 bases. Germline CDR1 SGHTA, CDR2 FQGTGA. This CDR3 comprises 13 residues. CDR3 nucleotides: TGTGCCAGCAGCTTACTAGGGGCCTCTGAAGCTTTCTTT. This codes for CASSLLGASEAFF. Full variable domain (outside the CDR3, taken from reference TRBV7-3 and TRBJ1-1): GAGVSQTPSNKVTEKGKYVELRCDPISGHTALYWYRQSLGQGPEFLIYFQGTGAADDSGLPNDRFFAVRPEGSVSTLKIQRTERGDSAVYLCASSLLGASEAFFGQGTRLTVV.

This rearrangement joins TRBV5-1 to TRBJ1-4; 7 nucleotides align to TRBD1. The germline CDR1 and CDR2 sequences are SGHRS and YFSETQ. This CDR3 comprises 13 residues. With V trimmed by 4 bases and J by 8 bases, 5 bases remained unmatched. The CDR3: CASSEQGNEKLFF. The CDR3, as DNA: TGCGCCAGCAGCGAACAGGGGAACGAAAAACTGTTTTTT.

The chain recombines TRBV28 with TRBJ2-2, with 8 bases that match TRBD1. Germline V CDR1 and CDR2: MDHEN, SYDVKM. This CDR3 comprises 16 residues. Unmatched junction bases numbered 7, after V lost 6 bases and J lost 1 base. The CDR3 here is CASRPWTGQNTGELFF. In nucleotides, the CDR3 is TGTGCCAGCAGACCATGGACAGGGCAGAACACCGGGGAGCTGTTTTTT.

The gene calls are TRBV14 and TRBJ2-5; no reliable D call. CDR3 length: 14 amino acids. Trimming removed 0 bases from V and 5 bases from J, with 10 bases in between. Germline CDR1 and CDR2: SGHDN and FVKESK. The CDR3 DNA sequence: TGTGCCAGCAGCCAAGAGATTAATCGGGAGACCCAGTACTTC. It is translated as CASSQEINRETQYF.

The rearrangement links TRBV5-1 to TRBJ2-7; D is undetermined. From germline, CDR1 is SGHRS and CDR2 YFSETQ. The CDR3 is made up of 13 amino acids. Between the trimmed V and J ends, which lost 5 bases and 0 bases, there was a span of 9 bases. Written as DNA, the CDR3 is TGCGCCAGCAGTCCCACTCCCTCCTACGAGCAGTACTTC. Translation gives CASSPTPSYEQYF.

The V call is TRBV24-1, the J call TRBJ2-7, with D perhaps matching TRBD2 (6 bases). Germline assignment: CDR1 KGHDR and CDR2 SFDVKD. CDR3 size: 11 residues. For the CDR3, the DNA is TGTGCGGTCGGGGGTTCCCACGAGCAGTACGTC. Amino acids: CAVGGSHEQYV.

The V gene is TRBV7-2, the J gene TRBJ2-2; 7 bases agree with TRBD2. Germline V CDR1 and CDR2: SGHTA, FQGNSA. The CDR3 contains 17 residues. V shed 5 bases and J 1 base; nucleotides not matched to a gene: 10. DNA of the CDR3: TGTGCCAGCAGCCCGAGGAGGGCGGGGGTGAACACCGGGGAGCTGTTTTTT. Protein: CASSPRRAGVNTGELFF.

This clone has just one count. The V call is TRBV30, the J call TRBJ1-2, with a tentative D call TRBD1 (6 bases). V was cut by 4 bases and J by 2 bases, with 11 bases left in between. Germline assignment: CDR1 GTSNPN and CDR2 SVGIG (reference sequence). This CDR3 contains 13 residues. The CDR3 region is CAWNRVPNYGYTF. CDR3 coding DNA: TGTGCCTGGAACAGGGTTCCCAACTATGGCTACACCTTC.

V is TRBV19 and J is TRBJ1-2; D uncertain. V lost 5 bases and J 7 bases, leaving 14 bases between the germline ends. The CDR3 spans 13 residues. Germline assignment: CDR1 LNHDA and CDR2 SQIVND (reference sequence). The CDR3 loop is CASSPPTYGGYTF. In DNA form, the CDR3 reads TGTGCCAGTAGTCCGCCCACCTACGGTGGCTACACCTTC.

The chain carries TRBV7-2 and TRBJ2-5, with 8 nucleotides matching TRBD2. The CDR3 runs to 15 residues. V shed 4 bases, J shed 4 bases, and the junction held 8 bases outside the gene matches. Germline-derived CDR1 and CDR2 are SGHTA and FQGNSA. CDR3: CASSSGGPFGETQYF. CDR3 DNA sequence: TGTGCCAGCAGCTCGGGGGGGCCGTTTGGAGAGACCCAGTACTTC.

This sequence joins TRBV27 and TRBJ1-2; tentative D call: TRBD1 (5 bases). There are 13 residues in the CDR3. Germline values: CDR1 MNHEY, CDR2 SMNVEV (reference sequence). Trimming removed 5 bases from V and 2 bases from J, with 9 bases in between. The CDR3 here is CASSPTVNYGYTF. The DNA of the CDR3 is TGTGCCAGCAGTCCGACAGTGAACTATGGCTACACCTTC.

This clone appeared a single time. The CDR3 coding sequence is TGTGCTAGTAGCTCTCGACAGCGTGGCAATCAGCCCCAGCATTTT. It encodes CASSSRQRGNQPQHF. This chain links TRBV12-5 with TRBJ1-5, with TRBD1 as a possible D gene (5 bases). The length of the CDR3 is 15 residues. Germline CDR1 and CDR2: LGHNT and FRNRAP. Trimming removed 8 bases at V and 2 bases at J, with 16 bases between.

V usage is TRBV7-8 and J usage is TRBJ2-2, with 10 bases aligning to TRBD2. V lost 5 bases to trimming and J lost 5 bases; unmatched junction nucleotides: 8. The CDR3 contains 16 residues. Germline CDR1 SGHVS, CDR2 FQNEAQ. Here the CDR3 reads CASSPRGLARTGELFF. CDR3 nucleotide sequence: TGTGCCAGCAGCCCCAGGGGACTAGCGCGGACCGGGGAGCTGTTTTTT.

The chain uses TRBV19 and TRBJ1-1; D not certain. This CDR3 has 13 residues. V shed 5 bases and J shed 4 bases, with 11 bases lying between them. Germline V CDR1 and CDR2: LNHDA, SQIVND (reference sequence). The CDR3 DNA follows: TGTGCCAGTAGTGTCCTTAGTGGCACTGAAGCTTTCTTT. Its protein is CASSVLSGTEAFF.